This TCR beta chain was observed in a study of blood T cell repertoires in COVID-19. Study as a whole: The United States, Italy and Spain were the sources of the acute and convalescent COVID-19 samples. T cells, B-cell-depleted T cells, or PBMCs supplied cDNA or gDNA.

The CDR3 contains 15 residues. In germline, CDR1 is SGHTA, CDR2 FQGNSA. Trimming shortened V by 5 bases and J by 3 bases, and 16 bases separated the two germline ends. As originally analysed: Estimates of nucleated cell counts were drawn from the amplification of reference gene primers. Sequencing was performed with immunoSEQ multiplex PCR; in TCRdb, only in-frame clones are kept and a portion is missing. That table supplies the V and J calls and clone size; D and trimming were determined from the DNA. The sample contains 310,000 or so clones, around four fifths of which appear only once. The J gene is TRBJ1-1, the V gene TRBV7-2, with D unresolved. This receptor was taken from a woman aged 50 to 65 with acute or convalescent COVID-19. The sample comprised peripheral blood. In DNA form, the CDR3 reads TGTGCCAGCAGCCCAGATGGTCGGGGAGACACTGAAGCTTTCTTT. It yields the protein CASSPDGRGDTEAFF.